This entry lists 7 T cell receptor beta chains sequenced from one sample in a study of blood T cell repertoires in COVID-19. Produced via immunoSEQ multiplex PCR; TCRdb's table is partial and in-frame only. The sample lists some 26,000 clones, around 85% occurring once. Material: peripheral blood. These receptors all come from a human donor in a cohort sampled during active COVID-19.

J is TRBJ1-5 and V is TRBV7-9; a possible D gene is TRBD1 (5 bases). Trimming left V 6 bases short and J 4 bases short, with 10 bases between. This CDR3 is built from 13 residues. Germline CDR1 and CDR2: SEHNR and FQNEAQ (reference sequence). The CDR3: CASSPTVNQPQHF. As DNA, the CDR3 is TGTGCCAGCAGTCCGACAGTAAATCAGCCCCAGCATTTT.

The chain uses TRBV21-1 and TRBJ2-7; the DNA was not compared with TRBD1, the D call given in the table. TRBV21-1 is assigned pseudogene status. There are 16 residues in the CDR3. CDR3 bases: TGTGCCAGCAGCACCTGGGGGCAGGGTCGGAAGAACGAGCAGTACTTC. Protein product: CASSTWGQGRKNEQYF.

The rearrangement links TRBV29-1 to TRBJ2-2, with TRBD2 matching 10 bases. Germline values: CDR1 SQVTM, CDR2 ANQGSEA. V lost 8 bases and J lost 3; bases outside the gene matches: 6. CDR3 size: 14 residues. The CDR3 DNA is TGCAGCACCGCTAGCGGGGGAGACACCGGGGAGCTGTTTTTT. It codes for CSTASGGDTGELFF.

The J gene is TRBJ2-5, the V gene TRBV14; D unclear. With 1 base removed from V and 5 bases from J, the gap between germline ends came to 11 bases. The CDR3 runs to 14 residues. CDR1 SGHDN and CDR2 FVKESK come from the germline V gene. The CDR3 nucleotides are TGTGCCAGCAGCCAAGCTCCCGGGTCGGAGACCCAGTACTTC. Residues: CASSQAPGSETQYF.

J is TRBJ2-1 and V is TRBV19; D is unclear. CDR3 length equals 11 residues. Germline V gene data show CDR1 as LNHDA and CDR2 as SQIVND (reference sequence). CDR3 coding DNA: TGTGCTACGAGATCCTACAATGAGCAGTTCTTC. Translating it yields CATRSYNEQFF.

This rearrangement joins TRBV5-8 to TRBJ2-1; a weak D match, TRBD1 (6 bases). The length of the CDR3 is 14 residues. Germline V gene lookup returns CDR1 SGHTS and CDR2 YDEGEE. The V gene lost 6 bases and the J gene lost 2 bases, with 12 bases spanning the gap. In DNA, the CDR3 is TGTGCCAGCACCCCGGGACAACCCTACAATGAGCAGTTCTTC. Amino acid sequence: CASTPGQPYNEQFF. The full variable domain, with the rest looked up from reference TRBV5-8 and TRBJ2-1, is EAGVTQSPTHLIKTRGQQATLRCSPISGHTSVYWYQQALGLGLQFLLWYDEGEERNRGNFPPRFSGRQFPNYSSELNVNALELEDSALYLCASTPGQPYNEQFFGPGTRLTVL.

V is TRBV18 and J is TRBJ2-7, with TRBD1 matching 7 bases. This CDR3 spans 13 amino acids. V lost 6 bases, J lost 2 bases, and 4 bases stayed unmatched. CDR1 is KGHSH and CDR2 is LQKENI in the germline V gene. This chain's CDR3 is CASSGQDTYEQYF. CDR3 DNA: TGTGCCAGCTCCGGACAGGACACCTACGAGCAGTACTTC.